The rows below give T cell receptor beta chains drawn from one sample of a study of blood T cell repertoires in COVID-19. The assay was immunoSEQ multiplex PCR, and TCRdb's table has in-frame clones only and misses some. The sample consists of some 150,000 clones, roughly 79% of them appearing once. Sequenced input: peripheral blood. The origin of the receptors is a human donor with acute or convalescent COVID-19. The donor label of this sample is uncertain. The CDR3 runs from the conserved cysteine through the conserved F or W. A D gene is named only where the DNA matches it firmly. Some rows mark clone size as missing; the rest say once, few, many or name a class of expanded clone.

v_call	d_call	j_call	clone_size	cdr3_nt	cdr3_aa
TRBV11-2	TRBD2	TRBJ2-1	-	TGTGCCAGCAGCTTTGTAGCGGGGGCCTACAATGAGCAGTTCTTC	CASSFVAGAYNEQFF
TRBV30	-	TRBJ1-1	-	TGTGCCTGGAGAGGCCAGGGCAAGATGAACACTGAAGCTTTCTTT	CAWRGQGKMNTEAFF
TRBV18	-	TRBJ2-1	once	TGTGCCAGCTCACCACCGCGCCCAGGGGCCAATGAGCAGTTCTTC	CASSPPRPGANEQFF
TRBV5-4	-	TRBJ1-2	-	TGTGCCAGCAGCTTGAGCGGGGCAGGGCATGGCTACACCTTC	CASSLSGAGHGYTF
TRBV29-1	-	TRBJ1-1	-	TGCAGCGTACGGGGGGGGAGCACTGAAGCTTTCTTT	CSVRGGSTEAFF
TRBV3-1/TRBV3-2	-	TRBJ1-2	-	TGTGCCAGCAGCTCCCCTCGAGGAGGGCAAGGCTATGGCTACACCTTC	CASSSPRGGQGYGYTF
TRBV5-1	-	TRBJ2-2	-	TGCGCCAGCAGCTTGTTAGAGTACACCGGGGAGCTGTTTTTT	CASSLLEYTGELFF
TRBV6-6	-	TRBJ2-2	once	TGTGCCAGCACCCTTTCGATAGCGGAGCTGTTTTTT	CASTLSIAELFF
TRBV9	-	TRBJ1-2	-	TGTGCCAGCAGCCTGGGGGGGCTAAGTGGGTATGGCTACACCTTC	CASSLGGLSGYGYTF
TRBV4-1	-	TRBJ2-2	-	TGCGCCAGCAGCCGTGTCTTAAACCCGAGCACCGGGGAGCTGTTTTTT	CASSRVLNPSTGELFF
TRBV6-5	-	TRBJ2-1	-	TGTGCCACCGCCGGGAATGGTCAAAATGAGCAGTTCTTC	CATAGNGQNEQFF
TRBV5-1	-	TRBJ1-1	-	TGCGCCAGCAGCCCAGGGTCTAACACTGAAGCTTTCTTT	CASSPGSNTEAFF
TRBV13	-	TRBJ1-2	-	TGTGCCAGCAGCTTAGTTTCGAACTATGGCTACACCTTC	CASSLVSNYGYTF
TRBV10-3	TRBD1	TRBJ1-2	-	TGTGCCATCAGTGCAGGACAGGGCGCCAGAAGCTATGGCTACACCTTC	CAISAGQGARSYGYTF
TRBV19	-	TRBJ2-7	-	TGTGCCAGTCGGGAGACAGTGAGCTCCTACGAGCAGTACTTC	CASRETVSSYEQYF
TRBV6-5	TRBD2	TRBJ2-3	-	TGTGCCAGCAGTCTAGCGGGGATGCCTGTTACGCAGTATTTT	CASSLAGMPVTQYF
TRBV24-1	-	TRBJ2-1	-	TGTGCCACCAGTGGAGGCAACTCATACGACAATGAGCAGTTCTTC	CATSGGNSYDNEQFF